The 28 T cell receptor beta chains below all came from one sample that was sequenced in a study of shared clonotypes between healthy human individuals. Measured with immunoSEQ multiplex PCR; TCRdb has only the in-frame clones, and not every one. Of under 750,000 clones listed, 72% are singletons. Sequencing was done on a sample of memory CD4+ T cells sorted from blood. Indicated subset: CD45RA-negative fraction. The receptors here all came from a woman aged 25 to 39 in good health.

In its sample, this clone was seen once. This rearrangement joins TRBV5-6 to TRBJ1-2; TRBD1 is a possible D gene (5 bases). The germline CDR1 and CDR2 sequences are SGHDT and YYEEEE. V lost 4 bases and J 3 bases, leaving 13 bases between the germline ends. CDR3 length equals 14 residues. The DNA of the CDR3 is TGTGCCAGCAGCCCGTTGGACACCCACTATGGCTACACCTTC. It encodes CASSPLDTHYGYTF.

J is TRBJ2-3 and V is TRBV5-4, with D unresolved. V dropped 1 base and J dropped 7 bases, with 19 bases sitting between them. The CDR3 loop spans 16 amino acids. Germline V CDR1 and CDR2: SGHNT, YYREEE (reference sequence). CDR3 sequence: CASSLKGRYVGNTQYF. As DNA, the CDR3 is TGTGCCAGCAGCTTGAAAGGGCGCTATGTAGGGAATACGCAGTATTTT.

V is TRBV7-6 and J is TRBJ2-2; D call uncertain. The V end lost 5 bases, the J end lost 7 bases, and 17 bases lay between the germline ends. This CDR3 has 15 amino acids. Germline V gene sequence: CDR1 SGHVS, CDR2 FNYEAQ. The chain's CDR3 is CASSPGPRGYGELFF. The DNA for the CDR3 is TGTGCCAGCAGCCCCGGCCCCCGCGGTTACGGGGAGCTGTTTTTT. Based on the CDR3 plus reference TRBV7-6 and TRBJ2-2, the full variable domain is GAGVSQSPRYKVTKRGQDVALRCDPISGHVSLYWYRQALGQGPEFLTYFNYEAQQDKSGLPNDRFSAERPEGSISTLTIQRTEQRDSAMYRCASSPGPRGYGELFFGEGSRLTVL.

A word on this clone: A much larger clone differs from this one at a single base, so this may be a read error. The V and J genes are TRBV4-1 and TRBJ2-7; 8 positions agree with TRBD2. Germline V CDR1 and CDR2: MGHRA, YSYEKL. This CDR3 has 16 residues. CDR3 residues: CASSQDWLAGPYEQCF. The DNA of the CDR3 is TGCGCCAGCAGCCAAGATTGGCTAGCGGGCCCCTACGAGCAGTGCTTC.

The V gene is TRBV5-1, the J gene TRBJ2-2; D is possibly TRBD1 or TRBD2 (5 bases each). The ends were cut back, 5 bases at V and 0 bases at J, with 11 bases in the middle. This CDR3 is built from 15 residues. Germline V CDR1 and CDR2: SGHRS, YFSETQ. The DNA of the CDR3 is TGCGCCAGCAGTATAGGGACGGCGAACACCGGGGAGCTGTTTTTT. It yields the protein CASSIGTANTGELFF.

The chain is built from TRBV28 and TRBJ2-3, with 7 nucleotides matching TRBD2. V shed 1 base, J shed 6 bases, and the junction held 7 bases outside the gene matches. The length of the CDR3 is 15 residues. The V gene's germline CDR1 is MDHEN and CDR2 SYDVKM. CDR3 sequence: CASSLFEGGSDTQYF. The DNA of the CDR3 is TGTGCCAGCAGTTTATTTGAGGGAGGGTCGGATACGCAGTATTTT. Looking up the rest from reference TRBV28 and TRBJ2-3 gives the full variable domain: DVKVTQSSRYLVKRTGEKVFLECVQDMDHENMFWYRQDPGLGLRLIYFSYDVKMKEKGDIPEGYSVSREKKERFSLILESASTNQTSMYLCASSLFEGGSDTQYFGPGTRLTVL.

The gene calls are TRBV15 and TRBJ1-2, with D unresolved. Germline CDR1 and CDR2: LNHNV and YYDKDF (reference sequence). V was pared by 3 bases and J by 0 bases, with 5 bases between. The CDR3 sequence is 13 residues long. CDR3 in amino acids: CATSSRTNYGYTF. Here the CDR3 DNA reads TGTGCCACCAGCAGCCGTACTAACTATGGCTACACCTTC. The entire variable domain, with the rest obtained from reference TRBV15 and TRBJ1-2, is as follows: DAMVIQNPRYQVTQFGKPVTLSCSQTLNHNVMYWYQQKSSQAPKLLFHYYDKDFNNEADTPDNFQSRRPNTSFCFLDIRSPGLGDTAMYLCATSSRTNYGYTFGSGTRLTVV.

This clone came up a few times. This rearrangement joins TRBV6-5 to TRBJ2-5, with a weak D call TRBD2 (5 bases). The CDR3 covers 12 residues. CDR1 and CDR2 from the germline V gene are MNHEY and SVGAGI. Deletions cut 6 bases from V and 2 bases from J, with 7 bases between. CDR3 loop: CASRTNQETQYF. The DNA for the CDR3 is TGTGCCAGCAGGACTAATCAAGAGACCCAGTACTTC.

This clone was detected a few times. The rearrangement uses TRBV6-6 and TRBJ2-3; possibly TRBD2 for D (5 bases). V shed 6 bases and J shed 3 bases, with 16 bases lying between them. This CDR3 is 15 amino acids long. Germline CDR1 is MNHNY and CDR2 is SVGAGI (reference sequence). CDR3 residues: CASSPGWAETDTQYF. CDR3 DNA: TGTGCCAGCAGCCCGGGGTGGGCAGAAACAGATACGCAGTATTTT.

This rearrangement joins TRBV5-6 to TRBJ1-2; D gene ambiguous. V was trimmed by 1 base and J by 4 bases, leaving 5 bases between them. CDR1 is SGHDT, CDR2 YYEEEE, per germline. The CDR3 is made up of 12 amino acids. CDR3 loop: CASSLTPYGYTF. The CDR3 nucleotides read TGTGCCAGCAGCTTGACACCCTATGGCTACACCTTC.

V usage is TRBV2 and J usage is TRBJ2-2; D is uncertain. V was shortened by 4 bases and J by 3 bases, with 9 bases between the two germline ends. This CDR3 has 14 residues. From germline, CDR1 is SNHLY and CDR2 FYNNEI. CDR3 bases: TGTGCCAGCAGTGGCGTTGAGGACACCGGGGAGCTGTTTTTT. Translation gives CASSGVEDTGELFF.

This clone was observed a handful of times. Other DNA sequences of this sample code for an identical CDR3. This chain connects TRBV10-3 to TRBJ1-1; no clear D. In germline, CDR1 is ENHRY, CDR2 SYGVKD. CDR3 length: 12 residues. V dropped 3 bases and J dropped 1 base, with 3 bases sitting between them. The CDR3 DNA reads TGTGCCATCAGTGACGGGAACACTGAAGCTTTCTTT. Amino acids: CAISDGNTEAFF.

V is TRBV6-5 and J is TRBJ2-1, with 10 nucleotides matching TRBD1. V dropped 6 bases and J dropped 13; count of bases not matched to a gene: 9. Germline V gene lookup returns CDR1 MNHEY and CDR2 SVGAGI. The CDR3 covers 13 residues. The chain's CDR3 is CASRQTGGLDQFF. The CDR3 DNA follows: TGTGCCAGCAGGCAGACAGGGGGCCTAGACCAGTTCTTC.

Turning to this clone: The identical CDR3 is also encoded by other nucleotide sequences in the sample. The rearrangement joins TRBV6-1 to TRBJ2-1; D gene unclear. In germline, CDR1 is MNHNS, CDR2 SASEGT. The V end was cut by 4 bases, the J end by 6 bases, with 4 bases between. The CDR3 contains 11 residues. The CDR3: CASSGRNEQFF. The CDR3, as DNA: TGTGCCAGCAGTGGACGCAATGAGCAGTTCTTC.

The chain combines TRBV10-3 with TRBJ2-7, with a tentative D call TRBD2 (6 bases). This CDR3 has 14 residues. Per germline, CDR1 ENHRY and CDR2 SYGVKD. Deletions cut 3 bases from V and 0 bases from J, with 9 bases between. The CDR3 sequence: CAISDWTTSYEQYF. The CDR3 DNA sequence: TGTGCCATCAGTGACTGGACTACCTCCTACGAGCAGTACTTC.

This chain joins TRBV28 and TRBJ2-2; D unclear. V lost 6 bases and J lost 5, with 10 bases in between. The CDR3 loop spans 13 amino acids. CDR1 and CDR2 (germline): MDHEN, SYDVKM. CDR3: CASRMGVTGELFF. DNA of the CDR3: TGTGCCAGCAGAATGGGCGTTACCGGGGAGCTGTTTTTT.

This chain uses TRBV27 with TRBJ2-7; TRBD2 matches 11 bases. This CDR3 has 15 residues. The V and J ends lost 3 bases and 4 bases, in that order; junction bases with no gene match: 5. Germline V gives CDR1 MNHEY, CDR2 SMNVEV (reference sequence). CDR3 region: CASSFPLAGGYEQYF. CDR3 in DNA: TGTGCCAGCAGTTTTCCCTTAGCGGGAGGGTACGAGCAGTACTTC.

CDR3 protein: CASSQATGENTGELFF. The CDR3 DNA is TGCGCCAGCAGCCAAGCGACGGGAGAGAACACCGGGGAGCTGTTTTTT. V is TRBV4-1 and J is TRBJ2-2; TRBD2 might be the D (6 bases). This CDR3 is 16 amino acids long. With 1 base removed from V and 1 base from J, the gap between germline ends came to 10 bases. Germline V gene data show CDR1 as MGHRA and CDR2 as YSYEKL.

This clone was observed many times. The CDR3 region has the DNA TGTGCCAGCAGCCCCCCCGGGACTAGCCGCACAGATACGCAGTATTTT. Protein product: CASSPPGTSRTDTQYF. The rearrangement links TRBV13 to TRBJ2-3, with TRBD2 matching over 9 bases. Germline CDR1 reads PRHDT; CDR2 reads FYEKMQ (reference sequence). The trim removed 5 bases at V and 1 base at J, leaving 7 bases unmatched. This CDR3 comprises 16 residues.

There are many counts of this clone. CDR3 nucleotide sequence: TGTGCCAGCACCGGGACTAGCGGGACCACCTACGAGCAGTACTTC. Amino acid sequence: CASTGTSGTTYEQYF. The chain links TRBV25-1 to TRBJ2-7; 13 bases are shared with TRBD2. The CDR3 totals 15 residues. CDR1 and CDR2 (germline): MGHDK, SYGVNS. The ends lost 7 bases at V and 2 bases at J; junction bases unmatched: 5.

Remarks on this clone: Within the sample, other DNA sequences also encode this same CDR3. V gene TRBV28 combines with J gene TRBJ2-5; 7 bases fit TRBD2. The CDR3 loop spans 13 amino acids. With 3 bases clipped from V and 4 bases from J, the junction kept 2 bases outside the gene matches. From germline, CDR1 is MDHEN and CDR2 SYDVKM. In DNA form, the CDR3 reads TGTGCCAGCAGTTTGGGAGGGCGAGAGACCCAGTACTTC. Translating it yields CASSLGGRETQYF.

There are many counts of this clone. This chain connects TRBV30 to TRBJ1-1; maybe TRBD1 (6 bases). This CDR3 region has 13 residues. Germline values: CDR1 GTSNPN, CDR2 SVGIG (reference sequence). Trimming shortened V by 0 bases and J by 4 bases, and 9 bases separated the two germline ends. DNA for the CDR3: TGTGCCTGGAGTGTACAGGGCTCCACTGAAGCTTTCTTT. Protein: CAWSVQGSTEAFF.

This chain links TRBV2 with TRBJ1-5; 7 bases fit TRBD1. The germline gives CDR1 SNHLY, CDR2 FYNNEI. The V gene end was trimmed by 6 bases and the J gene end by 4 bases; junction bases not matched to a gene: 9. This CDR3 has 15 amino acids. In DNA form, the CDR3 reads TGTGCCAGCAGCTATCGGACAGGTCCTAATCAGCCCCAGCATTTT. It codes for CASSYRTGPNQPQHF.

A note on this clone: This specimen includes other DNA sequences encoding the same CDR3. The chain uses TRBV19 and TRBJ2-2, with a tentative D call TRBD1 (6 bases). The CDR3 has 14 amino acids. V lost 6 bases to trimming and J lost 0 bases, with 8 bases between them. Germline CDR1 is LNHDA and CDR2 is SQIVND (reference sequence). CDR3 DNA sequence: TGTGCCAGTAGGGACAGAACGAACACCGGGGAGCTGTTTTTT. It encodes CASRDRTNTGELFF.

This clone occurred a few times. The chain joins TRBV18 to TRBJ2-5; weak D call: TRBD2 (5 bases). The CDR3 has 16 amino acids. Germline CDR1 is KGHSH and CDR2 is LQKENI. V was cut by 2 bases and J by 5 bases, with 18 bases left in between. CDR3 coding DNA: TGTGCCAGCTCACCAAGCGGTCTGCCGTCTGGGGAGACCCAGTACTTC. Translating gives CASSPSGLPSGETQYF.

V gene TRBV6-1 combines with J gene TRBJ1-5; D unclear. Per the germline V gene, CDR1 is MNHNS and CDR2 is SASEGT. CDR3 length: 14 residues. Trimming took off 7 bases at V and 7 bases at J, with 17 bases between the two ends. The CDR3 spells CASIRTAVGQPQHF. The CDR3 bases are TGTGCCAGCATCAGGACGGCCGTGGGACAGCCCCAGCATTTT.

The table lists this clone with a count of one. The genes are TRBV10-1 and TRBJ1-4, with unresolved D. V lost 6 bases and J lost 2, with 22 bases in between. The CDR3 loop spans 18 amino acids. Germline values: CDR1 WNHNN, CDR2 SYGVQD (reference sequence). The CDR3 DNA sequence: TGCGCCAGCAGCCCGGGTTACTCTTCAGATCCTACTAATGAAAAACTGTTTTTT. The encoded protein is CASSPGYSSDPTNEKLFF.

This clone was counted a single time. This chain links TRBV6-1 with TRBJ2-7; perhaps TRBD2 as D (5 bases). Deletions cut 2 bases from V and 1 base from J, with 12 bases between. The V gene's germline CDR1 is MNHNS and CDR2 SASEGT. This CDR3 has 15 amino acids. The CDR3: CASSELVARSYEQYF. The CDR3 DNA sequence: TGTGCCAGCAGTGAATTGGTAGCGAGATCCTACGAGCAGTACTTC.